This T cell receptor beta chain is drawn from a study of human T cells and chemical hapten exposure. Whole-study context: Doses of diphenylcyclopropenone went to the patients' scalps weekly throughout the approximately 22-week study. Study-level results: Among expanded TCRs, significantly more large CDR3 similarity clusters formed than among controls.

This clonotype was counted a few times. What it recognizes is unknown. The CDR3 covers 13 residues. The germline CDR1 and CDR2 sequences are SGHTA and FQGTGA. The ends were cut back, 2 bases at V and 5 bases at J, with 10 bases in the middle. TCRdb reanalysed the RACE reads using MiXCR and keeps one entry per CDR3 protein. The sample records some 300,000 distinct CDR3 sequences, 4.5% to 7% being singletons. The sample's time point: pre-sensitization, week 0. The treatment was: therapeutic diphenylcyclopropenone sensitization with weekly scalp DPC. Source: whole blood, taken in connection with sensitization to the hapten diphenylcyclopropenone (DPC). The rearrangement links TRBV7-3 to TRBJ2-7; no firm D call. The clonotype was recovered from a woman younger than 30 with alopecia areata. Some clones in this sample may be carry-over from other donors' samples. The chain's CDR3 is CASSLVSGDEQYF. The CDR3 bases are TGTGCCAGCAGCTTAGTATCGGGCGACGAGCAGTACTTC.